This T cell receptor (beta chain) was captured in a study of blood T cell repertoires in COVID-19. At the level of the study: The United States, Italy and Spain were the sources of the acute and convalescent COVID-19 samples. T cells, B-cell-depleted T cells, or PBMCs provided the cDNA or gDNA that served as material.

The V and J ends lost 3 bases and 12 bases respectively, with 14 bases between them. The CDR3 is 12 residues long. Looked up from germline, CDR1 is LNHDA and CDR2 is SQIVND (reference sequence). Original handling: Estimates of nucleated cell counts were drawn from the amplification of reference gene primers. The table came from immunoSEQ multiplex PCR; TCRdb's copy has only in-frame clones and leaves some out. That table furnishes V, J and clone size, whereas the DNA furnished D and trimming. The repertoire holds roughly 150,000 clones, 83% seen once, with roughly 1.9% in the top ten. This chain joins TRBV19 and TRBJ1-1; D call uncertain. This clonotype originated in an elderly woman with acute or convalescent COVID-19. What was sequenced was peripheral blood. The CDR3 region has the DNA TGTGCCAGTAGTATTCCCGGGAGGGCGTCTTTCTTT. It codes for CASSIPGRASFF.